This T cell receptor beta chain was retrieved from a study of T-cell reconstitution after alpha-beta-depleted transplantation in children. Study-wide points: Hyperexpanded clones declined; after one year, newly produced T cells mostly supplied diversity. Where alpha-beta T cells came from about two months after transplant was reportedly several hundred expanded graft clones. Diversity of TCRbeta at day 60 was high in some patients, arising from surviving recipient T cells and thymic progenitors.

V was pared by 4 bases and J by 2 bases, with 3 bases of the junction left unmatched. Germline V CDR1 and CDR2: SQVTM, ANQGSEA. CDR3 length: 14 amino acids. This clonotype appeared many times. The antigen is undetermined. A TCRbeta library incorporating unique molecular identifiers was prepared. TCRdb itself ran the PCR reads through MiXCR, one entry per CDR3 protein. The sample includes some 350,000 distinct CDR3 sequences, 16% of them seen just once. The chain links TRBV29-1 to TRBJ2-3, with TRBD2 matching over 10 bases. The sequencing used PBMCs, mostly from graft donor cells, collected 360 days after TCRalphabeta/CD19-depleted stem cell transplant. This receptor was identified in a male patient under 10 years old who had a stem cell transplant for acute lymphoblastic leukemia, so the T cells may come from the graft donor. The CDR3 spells CSVGLAGLTDTQYF. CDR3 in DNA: TGCAGCGTTGGACTAGCGGGCCTCACAGATACGCAGTATTTT.